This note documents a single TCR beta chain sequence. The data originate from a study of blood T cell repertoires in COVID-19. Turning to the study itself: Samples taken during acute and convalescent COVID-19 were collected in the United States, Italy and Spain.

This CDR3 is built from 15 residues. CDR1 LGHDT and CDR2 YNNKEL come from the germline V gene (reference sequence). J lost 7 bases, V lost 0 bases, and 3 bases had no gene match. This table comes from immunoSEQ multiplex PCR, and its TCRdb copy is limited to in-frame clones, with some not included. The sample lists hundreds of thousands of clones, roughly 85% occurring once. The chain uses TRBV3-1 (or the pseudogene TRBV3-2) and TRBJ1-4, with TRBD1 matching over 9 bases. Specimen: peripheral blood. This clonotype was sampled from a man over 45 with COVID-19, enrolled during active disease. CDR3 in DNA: TGTGCCAGCAGCCAAGATCAGGACAGGGGTGAAAAACTGTTTTTT. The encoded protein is CASSQDQDRGEKLFF.